Each of the 21 T cell receptor beta chains below was sequenced from the same sample in a study of OX40 agonist ivuxolimab in advanced cancers. TCRdb's table, derived via immunoSEQ multiplex PCR, lists solely in-frame clones and lacks some. The sample lists about 62,000 clones; about 80% were seen once. The source was CD4+ or CD8+ T cells sorted from blood, collected in a trial of the OX40 agonist ivuxolimab. The origin of the receptors is an adult with an advanced solid tumor such as melanoma, head and neck, liver or kidney cancer.

The chain has TRBV2 and TRBJ1-1, with D possibly matching TRBD1 (5 bases). Per germline, CDR1 SNHLY and CDR2 FYNNEI. The CDR3 contains 16 residues. V shed 6 bases and J shed 0 bases, with 17 bases lying between them. The CDR3 spells CASRPREKSMNTEAFF. The CDR3, as DNA: TGTGCCAGCAGGCCCAGGGAGAAGTCCATGAACACTGAAGCTTTCTTT.

The J gene is TRBJ2-7, the V gene TRBV6-6; 7 nucleotides match TRBD1. V shed 8 bases and J 0 bases; nucleotides not matched to a gene: 7. The CDR3 has 14 residues. From germline, CDR1 is MNHNY and CDR2 SVGAGI (reference sequence). For the CDR3, the DNA is TGTGCCAGCGGTGAGGGGGCGACCTCCTACGAGCAGTACGTC. Protein: CASGEGATSYEQYV.

The chain couples TRBV2 to TRBJ2-7; TRBD2 aligns across 13 bases. The CDR3 spans 14 residues. From germline, CDR1 is SNHLY and CDR2 FYNNEI. V dropped 7 bases and J dropped 5; count of bases not matched to a gene: 5. This CDR3 reads CASTGTSGNDEQYF. The CDR3 DNA is TGTGCCAGCACGGGGACTAGCGGGAACGACGAGCAGTACTTC.

This clone showed up just a few times. V is TRBV28 and J is TRBJ1-4, with 8 bases lining up with TRBD1. Germline V CDR1 and CDR2: MDHEN, SYDVKM. Trimming removed 2 bases from V and 0 bases from J; junction bases left unmatched: 2. The length of the CDR3 is 16 residues. The CDR3 DNA sequence: TGTGCCAGCAGTTTACAGGGGGCGTCAACTAATGAAAAACTGTTTTTT. It translates to CASSLQGASTNEKLFF.

This chain uses TRBV5-1 with TRBJ2-1, with 8 bases aligning to TRBD1. The V gene's germline CDR1 is SGHRS and CDR2 YFSETQ. The CDR3 has 16 residues. With V trimmed by 0 bases and J by 4 bases, 6 bases remained unmatched. Written as DNA, the CDR3 is TGCGCCAGCAGCTTGGGCCAAGGACAGGGTTACAATGAGCAGTTCTTC. Translated, it gives CASSLGQGQGYNEQFF. Supplemented by reference TRBV5-1 and TRBJ2-1, the full variable domain reads KAGVTQTPRYLIKTRGQQVTLSCSPISGHRSVSWYQQTPGQGLQFLFEYFSETQRNKGNFPGRFSGRQFSNSRSEMNVSTLELGDSALYLCASSLGQGQGYNEQFFGPGTRLTVL.

The rearrangement links TRBV5-6 to TRBJ2-7; D call uncertain. Looked up from germline, CDR1 is SGHDT and CDR2 is YYEEEE. V lost 4 bases and J lost 6, with 11 bases in between. CDR3 length: 12 residues. CDR3 protein: CASSLPGSEQYV. CDR3 nucleotide sequence: TGTGCCAGCAGCCTCCCCGGCTCCGAGCAGTACGTC.

The chain uses TRBV6-1 and TRBJ2-5; 7 positions agree with TRBD2. The germline gives CDR1 MNHNS, CDR2 SASEGT. CDR3 length equals 14 residues. Trimming took 0 bases from V and 8 from J; bases not matched to a gene: 6. DNA for the CDR3: TGTGCCAGCAGTGAAGCGTGGGGACTACGAACCCAGTACTTC. Translated: CASSEAWGLRTQYF.

The genes are TRBV29-1 and TRBJ2-3; D remains ambiguous. V lost 7 bases, J lost 6 bases, and 14 bases lay in between. CDR3 length equals 12 residues. Germline loops: CDR1 SQVTM, CDR2 ANQGSEA. The chain's CDR3 is CSARPPGDTQYF. The DNA for the CDR3 is TGCAGCGCCCGCCCCCCTGGGGATACGCAGTATTTT.

The chain uses TRBV28 and TRBJ1-2; 9 bases align to TRBD1. This CDR3 is built from 14 residues. V trimming: 9 bases; J trimming: 4 bases; junction bases outside the gene matches: 9. The germline V gene encodes CDR1 MDHEN and CDR2 SYDVKM. For the CDR3, the DNA is TGTGCCAGGGGGGGGACAGGGTTACGCTATGGCTACACCTTC. As protein: CARGGTGLRYGYTF.

The gene calls are TRBV6-5 and TRBJ2-7; TRBD2 agrees at 9 bases. The CDR3 loop spans 15 amino acids. V was clipped by 5 bases and J by 6 bases; unmatched bases: 11. CDR1 and CDR2 (germline): MNHEY, SVGAGI. CDR3 residues: CASSTLAGGRIEQYF. For the CDR3, the DNA is TGTGCCAGCAGTACCCTTGCGGGAGGGCGGATCGAGCAGTACTTC.

This clone has just one count. V is TRBV7-2 and J is TRBJ2-7; possibly TRBD1 for D (6 bases). The CDR3 contains 15 residues. Trimming left V 5 bases short and J 4 bases short, with 18 bases between. Germline V gene data show CDR1 as SGHTA and CDR2 as FQGNSA. The CDR3 region has the DNA TGTGCCAGCAGCCGTGCAGGGGATCCCCTGTACGAGCAGTACTTC. It is translated as CASSRAGDPLYEQYF.

The chain is built from TRBV7-2 and TRBJ2-7; D not resolved. The CDR3 has 15 residues. CDR1 and CDR2 (germline): SGHTA, FQGNSA. V was trimmed by 5 bases and J by 3 bases, leaving 17 bases between them. In nucleotides, the CDR3 is TGTGCCAGCAGCCCCCGGGCCGCCACATACTACGAGCAGTACTTC. Its protein is CASSPRAATYYEQYF.

V gene TRBV7-2 combines with J gene TRBJ2-1, with D perhaps TRBD1 (6 bases). Per germline, CDR1 SGHTA and CDR2 FQGNSA. Trimming took 0 bases from V and 4 from J, leaving 13 bases between them. The CDR3 sequence is 16 residues long. The CDR3 protein is CASSLAAGATYNEQFF. The CDR3 nucleotides are TGTGCCAGCAGCTTAGCGGCAGGGGCTACTTACAATGAGCAGTTCTTC.

This sequence joins TRBV29-1 and TRBJ1-1, with TRBD1 identical over 8 bases. The CDR3 loop spans 13 amino acids. Germline-derived CDR1 and CDR2 are SQVTM and ANQGSEA. The junction had 2 bases not matched to a gene; V was cut back by 5 bases and J by 0 bases. The CDR3 nucleotides are TGCAGCGTTCAGGGGGCTATGAACACTGAAGCTTTCTTT. Protein: CSVQGAMNTEAFF.

The rearrangement uses TRBV27 and TRBJ1-2, with D possibly being TRBD1 (6 bases). Germline V gene sequence: CDR1 MNHEY, CDR2 SMNVEV (reference sequence). The CDR3 length is 11 residues. V lost 8 bases to trimming and J lost 4 bases, with 8 bases between them. CDR3 residues: CASGGSYGYTF. The CDR3 DNA sequence: TGTGCCAGCGGGGGCAGCTATGGCTACACCTTC.

This chain joins TRBV4-2 and TRBJ1-1; 7 bases align to TRBD1. The CDR3 is made up of 18 amino acids. The V segment lost 2 bases and the J segment 0 bases; nucleotides outside the gene matches: 12. Looked up from germline, CDR1 is LGHNA and CDR2 is YNFKEQ. CDR3 coding DNA: TGTGCCAGCAGCCAATCCTCTTTGGAGGACAGGATGAACACTGAAGCTTTCTTT. Its translation: CASSQSSLEDRMNTEAFF.

In nucleotides, the CDR3 is TGTGCCAGCAGTGAATTTGGGGGACCAGATACGCAGTATTTT. This encodes CASSEFGGPDTQYF. The rearrangement uses TRBV25-1 and TRBJ2-3; D tentatively fits TRBD1 or TRBD2 (5 bases each). The CDR3 is made up of 14 amino acids. Trimming left V 1 base short and J 4 bases short, with 9 bases between. Germline CDR1 and CDR2: MGHDK and SYGVNS.

In its sample, this clone was seen a few times. For the CDR3, the DNA is TGTGCCAGCAGTTACAGGGGTTTTAATGAAAAACTGTTTTTT. It encodes CASSYRGFNEKLFF. The chain links TRBV6-5 to TRBJ1-4, with D possibly matching TRBD1 (5 bases). V was cut by 2 bases and J by 4 bases, with 8 bases left in between. The CDR3 covers 14 residues. CDR1 and CDR2 from the germline V gene are MNHEY and SVGAGI.

The chain links TRBV27 to TRBJ1-6; D remains ambiguous. Germline V gene lookup returns CDR1 MNHEY and CDR2 SMNVEV (reference sequence). The CDR3 consists of 14 residues. The germline V and J ends were trimmed by 0 bases and 16 bases, with 16 bases remaining between them. CDR3 residues: CASSLSRLVTALHF. Here the CDR3 DNA reads TGTGCCAGCAGTTTATCTCGCCTTGTTACAGCGCTCCACTTT.

The rearrangement joins TRBV5-1 to TRBJ2-2, with 7 positions matching TRBD1. J lost 1 base, V lost 4 bases, and 4 bases had no gene match. CDR1 and CDR2 from the germline V gene are SGHRS and YFSETQ. CDR3 length: 15 amino acids. The CDR3 here is CASSPGTENTGELFF. Here the CDR3 DNA reads TGCGCCAGCAGCCCAGGGACAGAGAACACCGGGGAGCTGTTTTTT. Full variable domain (missing parts from reference TRBV5-1 and TRBJ2-2): KAGVTQTPRYLIKTRGQQVTLSCSPISGHRSVSWYQQTPGQGLQFLFEYFSETQRNKGNFPGRFSGRQFSNSRSEMNVSTLELGDSALYLCASSPGTENTGELFFGEGSRLTVL.

In nucleotides, the CDR3 is TGTGCCAGCAGCCCAGGACAGGGGGCGGAGACCCAGTACTTC. It yields the protein CASSPGQGAETQYF. This chain uses TRBV5-5 with TRBJ2-5; 11 positions match TRBD1. The CDR3 runs to 14 residues. The trim removed 4 bases at V and 5 bases at J, leaving 4 bases unmatched. Germline lookup yields CDR1 SGHKS and CDR2 YYEKEE (reference sequence).